The rows below give T cell receptor beta chains drawn from one sample of a study of blood T cell repertoires in COVID-19. The data were produced by immunoSEQ multiplex PCR, yet TCRdb's version contains in-frame clones alone and is incomplete. In the table there are hundreds of thousands of clones, approximately 83% of which are singletons. The sequencing input was peripheral blood. The receptors derive from a woman aged 30 to 39 who had recovered from COVID-19. The CDR3 runs from the conserved cysteine through the conserved F or W. Fields, in order: V gene, clone size, D gene, J gene, CDR3 protein, CDR3 DNA. The D gene is left open where the match is weak. Size is omitted from some rows. Given values are once, few, many or a class for expanded clones.

V gene: TRBV28
clone size: .
D gene: .
J gene: TRBJ1-5
CDR3 protein: CASSGREPQHF
CDR3 DNA: TGTGCCAGCAGCGGCCGGGAGCCCCAGCATTTT

V gene: TRBV4-2
clone size: once
D gene: TRBD2
J gene: TRBJ2-2
CDR3 protein: CASSQVRAGGLTGELFF
CDR3 DNA: TGTGCCAGCAGCCAAGTAAGAGCGGGGGGGCTGACCGGGGAGCTGTTTTTT

V gene: TRBV5-4
clone size: few
D gene: .
J gene: TRBJ2-3
CDR3 protein: CASSGPGLSGLRGYTDTQYF
CDR3 DNA: TGTGCCAGCAGCGGCCCGGGGCTGAGCGGACTAAGAGGTTACACAGATACGCAGTATTTT

V gene: TRBV5-5
clone size: .
D gene: TRBD1
J gene: TRBJ1-5
CDR3 protein: CASSLEGQFNQPQHF
CDR3 DNA: TGTGCCAGCAGCTTGGAGGGACAGTTCAATCAGCCCCAGCATTTT

V gene: TRBV27
clone size: .
D gene: .
J gene: TRBJ2-7
CDR3 protein: CASSLRGSHEQYF
CDR3 DNA: TGTGCCAGCAGTTTACGTGGGAGCCACGAGCAGTACTTC

V gene: TRBV3-1/TRBV3-2
clone size: .
D gene: .
J gene: TRBJ1-2
CDR3 protein: CASSDRYGYTF
CDR3 DNA: TGTGCCAGCAGCGACAGGTATGGCTACACCTTC

V gene: TRBV30
clone size: .
D gene: .
J gene: TRBJ1-2
CDR3 protein: CAWSLSLRASGYGYTF
CDR3 DNA: TGTGCCTGGAGCCTCAGCCTCAGGGCGTCTGGCTATGGCTACACCTTC

V gene: TRBV14
clone size: .
D gene: TRBD1
J gene: TRBJ1-5
CDR3 protein: CASSQTGLQPQHF
CDR3 DNA: TGTGCCAGCAGCCAGACAGGGTTACAGCCCCAGCATTTT

V gene: TRBV2
clone size: .
D gene: TRBD1
J gene: TRBJ2-7
CDR3 protein: CASSADRGTEQYF
CDR3 DNA: TGTGCCAGCAGTGCGGACAGGGGGACCGAGCAGTACTTC

V gene: TRBV7-8
clone size: .
D gene: .
J gene: TRBJ1-1
CDR3 protein: CASSFKTGTTEAFF
CDR3 DNA: TGTGCCAGCAGCTTCAAAACAGGGACGACTGAAGCTTTCTTT

V gene: TRBV3-1/TRBV3-2
clone size: .
D gene: .
J gene: TRBJ1-6
CDR3 protein: CASRDSGAGGSPLHF
CDR3 DNA: TGTGCCAGCAGGGATTCAGGGGCCGGAGGTTCACCCCTCCACTTT

V gene: TRBV29-1
clone size: .
D gene: TRBD1
J gene: TRBJ1-2
CDR3 protein: CSVRGQGSGGYTF
CDR3 DNA: TGCAGCGTTCGAGGACAGGGATCTGGCGGCTACACCTTC

V gene: TRBV15
clone size: .
D gene: TRBD2
J gene: TRBJ2-1
CDR3 protein: CATSRGLAGDNEQFF
CDR3 DNA: TGTGCCACCAGCAGAGGACTAGCGGGGGATAATGAGCAGTTCTTC

V gene: TRBV27
clone size: .
D gene: TRBD1
J gene: TRBJ2-3
CDR3 protein: CASSDRGLADTQYF
CDR3 DNA: TGTGCCAGCTCCGACAGGGGGCTAGCAGATACGCAGTATTTT

V gene: TRBV7-9
clone size: few
D gene: .
J gene: TRBJ2-7
CDR3 protein: CASSLGAGNEQYF
CDR3 DNA: TGTGCCAGCAGCTTAGGCGCAGGGAACGAGCAGTACTTC

V gene: TRBV10-3
clone size: .
D gene: TRBD1
J gene: TRBJ2-2
CDR3 protein: CAISEGTGFNGGELFF
CDR3 DNA: TGTGCCATCAGTGAAGGGACAGGGTTTAATGGCGGGGAGCTGTTTTTT

V gene: TRBV7-9
clone size: .
D gene: TRBD2
J gene: TRBJ2-1
CDR3 protein: CASSLGLAGLEQFF
CDR3 DNA: TGTGCCAGCAGCCTGGGACTAGCGGGACTTGAGCAGTTCTTC

V gene: TRBV6-5
clone size: .
D gene: TRBD1
J gene: TRBJ2-7
CDR3 protein: CASSYGGQGRFNEQYF
CDR3 DNA: TGTGCCAGCAGTTACGGAGGACAGGGGCGATTCAACGAGCAGTACTTC

V gene: TRBV24-1
clone size: .
D gene: .
J gene: TRBJ1-5
CDR3 protein: CATSAGWDQPQHF
CDR3 DNA: TGTGCCACCAGTGCCGGGTGGGATCAGCCCCAGCATTTT

V gene: TRBV29-1
clone size: .
D gene: .
J gene: TRBJ2-1
CDR3 protein: CSVELSNEQFF
CDR3 DNA: TGCAGCGTTGAACTGTCCAATGAGCAGTTCTTC

V gene: TRBV19
clone size: .
D gene: .
J gene: TRBJ2-1
CDR3 protein: CASSYADNEQFF
CDR3 DNA: TGTGCCAGTAGTTACGCGGACAATGAGCAGTTCTTC

V gene: TRBV19
clone size: .
D gene: TRBD1
J gene: TRBJ2-2
CDR3 protein: CASSSRTGGMAGELFF
CDR3 DNA: TGTGCCAGTAGTTCTCGGACAGGGGGCATGGCCGGGGAGCTGTTTTTT

V gene: TRBV2
clone size: .
D gene: .
J gene: TRBJ2-3
CDR3 protein: CASSPIAGTDTQYF
CDR3 DNA: TGTGCCAGCAGTCCTATAGCGGGCACAGATACGCAGTATTTT

V gene: TRBV4-1
clone size: .
D gene: .
J gene: TRBJ2-3
CDR3 protein: CASSQSQGQADTQYF
CDR3 DNA: TGCGCCAGCAGTCAGTCCCAGGGTCAGGCAGATACGCAGTATTTT

V gene: TRBV9
clone size: .
D gene: .
J gene: TRBJ2-1
CDR3 protein: CASSVGGLAAEAIFF
CDR3 DNA: TGTGCCAGCAGCGTAGGGGGGCTAGCGGCTGAGGCAATATTCTTC

V gene: TRBV19
clone size: .
D gene: TRBD2
J gene: TRBJ2-6
CDR3 protein: CASSIESGREASGANVLTF
CDR3 DNA: TGTGCCAGTAGTATAGAATCGGGGCGGGAGGCTTCTGGGGCCAACGTCCTGACTTTC

V gene: TRBV4-1
clone size: few
D gene: .
J gene: TRBJ2-1
CDR3 protein: CASSQEGQWDEQFF
CDR3 DNA: TGCGCCAGCAGCCAAGAGGGCCAGTGGGATGAGCAGTTCTTC

V gene: TRBV7-2
clone size: .
D gene: .
J gene: TRBJ1-4
CDR3 protein: CASSLAATPLEKLFF
CDR3 DNA: TGTGCCAGCAGCTTAGCAGCCACTCCCCTAGAAAAACTGTTTTTT

V gene: TRBV7-2
clone size: .
D gene: TRBD1
J gene: TRBJ1-1
CDR3 protein: CASSANHFRDRPETFF
CDR3 DNA: TGTGCCAGCAGCGCCAACCATTTTAGGGACAGGCCGGAAACTTTCTTT

V gene: TRBV7-2
clone size: .
D gene: .
J gene: TRBJ1-3
CDR3 protein: CASSSRQFSGNTIYF
CDR3 DNA: TGTGCCAGCAGCTCCCGCCAGTTCTCTGGAAACACCATATATTTT

V gene: TRBV27
clone size: .
D gene: TRBD2
J gene: TRBJ2-3
CDR3 protein: CASSFGGYTDTQYF
CDR3 DNA: TGTGCCAGCAGTTTCGGGGGGTACACAGATACGCAGTATTTT

V gene: TRBV29-1
clone size: .
D gene: .
J gene: TRBJ2-7
CDR3 protein: CSVEGQAYEQYF
CDR3 DNA: TGCAGCGTTGAAGGACAAGCCTACGAGCAGTACTTC

V gene: TRBV29-1
clone size: once
D gene: .
J gene: TRBJ2-5
CDR3 protein: CSVNRETQYF
CDR3 DNA: TGCAGCGTGAATCGGGAGACCCAGTACTTC

V gene: TRBV9
clone size: .
D gene: .
J gene: TRBJ2-1
CDR3 protein: CASSVSGSSYNEQFF
CDR3 DNA: TGTGCCAGCAGCGTTAGCGGAAGCTCCTACAATGAGCAGTTCTTC

V gene: TRBV11-2
clone size: .
D gene: TRBD2
J gene: TRBJ2-2
CDR3 protein: CASSFSVSGRDPTGELFF
CDR3 DNA: TGTGCCAGCAGCTTTTCCGTTAGCGGGAGGGACCCCACCGGGGAGCTGTTTTTT

V gene: TRBV2
clone size: .
D gene: .
J gene: TRBJ2-7
CDR3 protein: CASSEWQYEQYF
CDR3 DNA: TGTGCCAGCAGTGAATGGCAGTACGAGCAGTACTTC

V gene: TRBV5-4
clone size: .
D gene: TRBD1
J gene: TRBJ1-1
CDR3 protein: CASSLGGTGGTEAFF
CDR3 DNA: TGTGCCAGCAGCTTGGGGGGGACAGGGGGAACTGAAGCTTTCTTT

V gene: TRBV4-2
clone size: .
D gene: .
J gene: TRBJ1-2
CDR3 protein: CASSQVSLDYGYTF
CDR3 DNA: TGTGCCAGCAGCCAAGTTTCCCTTGACTATGGCTACACCTTC

V gene: TRBV11-2
clone size: .
D gene: .
J gene: TRBJ2-6
CDR3 protein: CASSLDGGTGANVLTF
CDR3 DNA: TGTGCCAGCAGCTTAGACGGGGGAACTGGGGCCAACGTCCTGACTTTC

V gene: TRBV4-3
clone size: once
D gene: .
J gene: TRBJ2-7
CDR3 protein: CASSQADSSYEQYF
CDR3 DNA: TGCGCCAGCAGCCAGGCGGACAGTTCCTACGAGCAGTACTTC

V gene: TRBV12-3/TRBV12-4
clone size: .
D gene: .
J gene: TRBJ2-3
CDR3 protein: CASSAGGGDTQYF
CDR3 DNA: TGTGCCAGCAGCGCCGGCGGGGGCGACACGCAGTATTTT

V gene: TRBV6-5
clone size: .
D gene: .
J gene: TRBJ2-7
CDR3 protein: CASSYTGEGNEQYF
CDR3 DNA: TGTGCCAGCAGTTACACGGGAGAAGGGAACGAGCAGTACTTC

V gene: TRBV11-2
clone size: .
D gene: .
J gene: TRBJ2-7
CDR3 protein: CASSLGVTSYEQYF
CDR3 DNA: TGTGCCAGCAGCTTAGGGGTGACTTCCTACGAGCAGTACTTC

V gene: TRBV6-1
clone size: .
D gene: TRBD1
J gene: TRBJ1-4
CDR3 protein: CASSDRDSYNEKLFF
CDR3 DNA: TGTGCCAGCAGTGATCGGGACAGCTATAATGAAAAACTGTTTTTT

V gene: TRBV30
clone size: .
D gene: .
J gene: TRBJ2-7
CDR3 protein: CAWSVLPVSYEQYF
CDR3 DNA: TGTGCCTGGAGTGTACTCCCTGTCTCCTACGAGCAGTACTTC

V gene: TRBV19
clone size: .
D gene: TRBD1
J gene: TRBJ2-1
CDR3 protein: CASSIAGQGYNEQFF
CDR3 DNA: TGTGCCAGTAGTATCGCGGGACAGGGTTACAATGAGCAGTTCTTC

V gene: TRBV20-1
clone size: once
D gene: .
J gene: TRBJ2-5
CDR3 protein: CSAQVEETQYF
CDR3 DNA: TGCAGTGCGCAGGTAGAAGAGACCCAGTACTTC

V gene: TRBV7-8
clone size: .
D gene: .
J gene: TRBJ2-1
CDR3 protein: CASSGPEDEQFF
CDR3 DNA: TGTGCCAGCAGCGGTCCGGAGGATGAGCAGTTCTTC

V gene: TRBV5-4
clone size: .
D gene: TRBD1
J gene: TRBJ2-2
CDR3 protein: CASSLPTGGTGELFF
CDR3 DNA: TGTGCCAGCAGCTTGCCGACAGGGGGCACCGGGGAGCTGTTTTTT

V gene: TRBV16
clone size: .
D gene: TRBD1
J gene: TRBJ2-1
CDR3 protein: CASSQITGASEQFF
CDR3 DNA: TGTGCCAGCAGCCAAATAACAGGGGCAAGTGAGCAGTTCTTC

V gene: TRBV5-6
clone size: .
D gene: .
J gene: TRBJ2-2
CDR3 protein: CASSVRGTGELFF
CDR3 DNA: TGTGCCAGCAGCGTGAGGGGGACCGGGGAGCTGTTTTTT

V gene: TRBV2
clone size: .
D gene: TRBD1
J gene: TRBJ2-2
CDR3 protein: CASSGQGRNGELFF
CDR3 DNA: TGTGCCAGCAGTGGACAGGGGAGGAACGGGGAGCTGTTTTTT

V gene: TRBV11-3
clone size: few
D gene: .
J gene: TRBJ2-7
CDR3 protein: CASSPLRSSYEQYF
CDR3 DNA: TGTGCCAGCAGCCCCCTCCGGAGCTCCTACGAGCAGTACTTC